This T cell receptor beta chain is from a study of blood T cell repertoires in COVID-19 (dated by TCRdb to the early 2020s). Describing the broader study: Samples covering the acute and convalescent phases of COVID-19 were provided by collaborators in the United States, Italy and Spain. Sample metadata almost always included a de-identified subject ID, COVID-19 status, age in years and sex. The prospective study material was composed of cDNA or gDNA derived from T cells, B-cell-depleted T cells, or PBMCs. Deeply sampled blood TCRbeta repertoires from subjects exposed to, actively infected with, or recovered from COVID-19 were included in the dataset. Where available, HLA class I and class II types were taken from metadata supplied by the sample provider and were not determined by assay-based typing. Samples came from the ongoing ImmuneRACE study (first 160 participants) plus 1,254 subjects from 6 global collaborators. The repertoires were released in a freely available public database meant as a resource for research on the immune response to SARS-CoV-2. Study-wide findings and limitations: Clinical and demographic metadata were provided uncurated, with the amount varying by source and participant.

The CDR3 covers 15 residues, taking in both the cysteine and the phenylalanine. Only the CDR3 region is kept as DNA, spanning 45 bases read in frame from base 1. CDR1 and CDR2 are read off the germline V gene as MDHEN and SYDVKM. At the junction V is shortened by 4 bases and J by 4 bases; bases outside the gene matches: 8. TCRbeta CDR3 regions were amplified from genomic DNA by means of the immunoSEQ Assay, a bias-controlled multiplex PCR. From the authors' description of their analysis: Within the assay, amplification of reference gene primers was used to estimate how many nucleated cells each sample contained. Sequence reads were collapsed and filtered to measure the absolute abundance of every unique TCRbeta CDR3 rearrangement. For each sample, productive Simpson clonality was calculated as the square root of Simpson's diversity index over productive rearrangements. The table was pulled from immuneACCESS by TCRdb, which kept in-frame rearrangements only. Such tables lose some clones; where checked, under half of the loss comes from unresolved V genes, and the rest has no known cause. The V and J calls and clone size were taken over from that table, and D and trimming were inferred from the DNA. The sample table holds nearly 200,000 clones, of which 80% to 90% were seen once. The biggest ten clones account for approximately 8% of the sample.

Turning to this clone: No antigen is known for it. The input lacks base qualities; no much larger clone sits a single base away.

Enrolling through a virtual design, the prospective study's participants ranged in age from roughly 18 to 95 years and lived across roughly 24 United States geographic areas. In the prospective study, cohorts were assigned on the basis of participant-reported clinical history obtained from a screening survey and a study questionnaire. Recovered participants in ImmuneRACE Cohort 3 were defined by two consecutive negative NP/OP PCR tests, clearance by a healthcare professional, or resolution of symptoms. Each participant in the prospective study had whole blood, serum and a nasopharyngeal or oropharyngeal swab collected by mobile phlebotomists. Additional blood draws and questionnaires over a 2-month period could optionally be provided by prospective study participants. Before DNA extraction, prospective study blood samples were shipped either frozen or at room temperature.

The V and J segments used are TRBV28 and TRBJ2-5; a stretch of 8 junction bases matches TRBD1. The sequencing input was PBMCs or T cells enriched from blood (not recorded which). The TCR was taken from a woman aged 18-30 years who had recovered from COVID-19. The CDR3 reads as follows: CASSSRGTGRETQYF. In nucleotide form, the sequence is TGTGCCAGCAGTTCCCGGGGGACAGGTCGAGAGACCCAGTACTTC.